The source of this TCR beta chain is a study of OX40 agonist ivuxolimab in advanced cancers. Study overall: Ivuxolimab, which patients received intravenously every 2 weeks, was dosed at 0.01 to 10 mg/kg.

Profiling relied on immunoSEQ multiplex PCR, and the TCRdb table lists in-frame clones only, not all of them. The repertoire holds just under 75,000 clones, with roughly 90% as singletons. The specimen was CD4+ or CD8+ T cells sorted from blood, collected in a trial of the OX40 agonist ivuxolimab. The clonotype comes from an adult with an advanced solid tumor such as melanoma, head and neck, liver or kidney cancer.

For the CDR3, the DNA is TGCGCCAGCAGCTGGAAGGGCATAGAGAACACTGAAGCTTTCTTT. Translating it yields CASSWKGIENTEAFF. The chain joins TRBV5-1 to TRBJ1-1; D remains ambiguous. V was cut by 3 bases and J by 1 base, with 13 bases left in between. The CDR3 length is 15 residues. CDR1 is SGHRS and CDR2 is YFSETQ in the germline V gene.